This section outlines one T cell receptor (beta chain) sequence together with its context. Its target is unknown. These data are taken from a study of T cells in Graves' hyperthyroidism and ophthalmopathy. Findings of the study overall: A median 6.5 months before onset, the model predicted ophthalmopathy.

The CDR3 regions of TCR beta were amplified from RNA transcripts. The TCR CDR3 was amplified in a first-round RT-PCR using the HTBI primer set. TCRdb analysed the multiplex PCR reads with MiXCR anew, one entry per CDR3 protein. The sample holds fewer than 650,000 distinct CDR3 sequences, 14% seen once. CDR1 KGHDR and CDR2 SFDVKD come from the germline V gene. There are 20 residues in the CDR3. The J segment lost 8 bases and the V segment lost 4 bases, leaving 19 bases of the junction unmatched. The V gene is TRBV24-1, the J gene TRBJ2-1; 13 bases line up with TRBD2. This TCR was recovered from a woman between 18 and 29 years old with Graves' ophthalmopathy. The specimen sequenced was blood. The CDR3 is CATSDRGLAGVYPMGDEQFF. The CDR3 nucleotides read TGTGCCACCAGTGACCGCGGACTAGCGGGAGTTTACCCAATGGGGGATGAGCAGTTCTTC.